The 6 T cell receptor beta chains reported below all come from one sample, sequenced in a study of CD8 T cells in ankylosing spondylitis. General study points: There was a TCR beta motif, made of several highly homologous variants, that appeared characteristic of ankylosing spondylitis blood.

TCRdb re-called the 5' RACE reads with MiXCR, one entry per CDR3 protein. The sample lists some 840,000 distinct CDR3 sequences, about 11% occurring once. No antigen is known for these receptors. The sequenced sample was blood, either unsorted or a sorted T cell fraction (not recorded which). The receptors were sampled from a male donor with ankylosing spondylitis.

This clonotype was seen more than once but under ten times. As DNA, the CDR3 is TGTGCCAGCAGTTTAGAGGGGGTTAATCAGCCCCAGCATTTT. It yields the protein CASSLEGVNQPQHF. This chain links TRBV12-3 or TRBV12-4 with TRBJ1-5, with D possibly being TRBD1 (6 bases). Trimming pared 1 base from V and 4 bases from J, leaving 8 bases between. This CDR3 contains 14 residues.

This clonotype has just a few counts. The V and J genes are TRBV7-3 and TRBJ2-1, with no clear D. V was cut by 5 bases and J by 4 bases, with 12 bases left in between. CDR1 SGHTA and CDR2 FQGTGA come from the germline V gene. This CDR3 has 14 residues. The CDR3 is CASSPRAGYNEQFF. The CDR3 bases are TGTGCCAGCAGCCCCCGGGCCGGGTACAATGAGCAGTTCTTC.

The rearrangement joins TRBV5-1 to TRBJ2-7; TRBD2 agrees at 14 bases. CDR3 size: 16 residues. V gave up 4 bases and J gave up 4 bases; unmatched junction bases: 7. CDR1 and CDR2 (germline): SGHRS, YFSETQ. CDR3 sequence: CASSPWTSGGPYEQYF. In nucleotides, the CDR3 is TGCGCCAGCAGCCCCTGGACTAGCGGGGGGCCTTACGAGCAGTACTTC.

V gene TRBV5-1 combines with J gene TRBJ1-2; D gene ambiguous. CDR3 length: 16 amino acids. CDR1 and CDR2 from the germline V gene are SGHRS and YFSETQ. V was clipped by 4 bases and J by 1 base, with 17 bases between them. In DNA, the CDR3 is TGCGCCAGCAGCCCGTCGATGGGGAATTTTAACTATGGCTACACCTTC. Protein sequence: CASSPSMGNFNYGYTF.

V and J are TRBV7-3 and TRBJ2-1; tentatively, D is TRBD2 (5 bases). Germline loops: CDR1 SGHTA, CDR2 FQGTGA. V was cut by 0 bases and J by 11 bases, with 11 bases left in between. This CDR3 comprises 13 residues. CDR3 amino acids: CASSLTDPGKQFF. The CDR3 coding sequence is TGTGCCAGCAGCTTAACGGACCCCGGGAAGCAGTTCTTC.

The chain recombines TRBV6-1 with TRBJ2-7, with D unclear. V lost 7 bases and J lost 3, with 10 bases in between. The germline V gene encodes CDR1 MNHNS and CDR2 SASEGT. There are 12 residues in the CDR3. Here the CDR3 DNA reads TGTGCCAGCACCCTCACATTCTACGAGCAGTACTTC. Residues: CASTLTFYEQYF.